Below are 18 T cell receptor beta chains sequenced from a single sample in a study of cytomegalovirus exposure and HLA in healthy donors. It was with 60 Vbeta and 13 Jbeta primers that the PCR ran. Only in-frame clones appear in the TCRdb table, and some are missing; sequencing was by immunoSEQ multiplex PCR. The repertoire includes fewer than 200,000 clones, about 72% of them detected once, and 1.5% sits in the top ten. Sequenced sample: PBMCs. Receptors were obtained from a girl aged 10 to 17 in good health and CMV-seronegative.

V is TRBV20-1 and J is TRBJ1-1, with 7 positions matching TRBD1. The CDR3 sequence is 11 residues long. In germline, CDR1 is DFQATT, CDR2 SNEGSKA (reference sequence). The trim removed 5 bases at V and 5 bases at J, leaving 2 bases unmatched. CDR3 region: CSADRETEAFF. The CDR3 nucleotides read TGCAGTGCTGACAGGGAGACTGAAGCTTTCTTT.

This rearrangement joins TRBV7-3 to TRBJ2-7, with a weak D call TRBD1 (6 bases). V lost 1 base to trimming and J lost 2 bases, with 12 bases between them. The CDR3 contains 15 residues. Germline V gene sequence: CDR1 SGHTA, CDR2 FQGTGA. CDR3 in amino acids: CASSLIAGTTYEQYF. CDR3 sequence (DNA): TGTGCCAGCAGCTTAATTGCCGGGACAACCTACGAGCAGTACTTC.

This chain links TRBV15 with TRBJ2-7; a weak D match, TRBD1 (6 bases). The CDR3 extends over 14 amino acids. Germline-derived CDR1 and CDR2 are LNHNV and YYDKDF (reference sequence). Trimming left V 0 bases short and J 5 bases short, with 11 bases between. The CDR3 nucleotides read TGTGCCACCAGCAGAGAATGGACAGTTCACGAGCAGTACTTC. It specifies CATSREWTVHEQYF.

The chain couples TRBV5-4 to TRBJ2-7, with TRBD1 matching over 10 bases. Germline CDR1 SGHNT, CDR2 YYREEE (reference sequence). The CDR3 runs 16 residues. V shed 4 bases, J shed 0 bases, and the junction held 7 bases outside the gene matches. CDR3 DNA: TGTGCCAGCAGCCCCTGGACAGGGGGTAGCTCCTACGAGCAGTACTTC. Amino acids: CASSPWTGGSSYEQYF.

The V call is TRBV14, the J call TRBJ1-6; a possible D gene is TRBD1 (6 bases). Germline CDR1 is SGHDN and CDR2 is FVKESK. The V and J ends lost 4 bases and 7 bases respectively, with 20 bases between them. This CDR3 region has 17 residues. The CDR3 loop reads CASSRELRGSRNSPLHF. The CDR3 DNA reads TGTGCCAGCAGCCGAGAACTCAGGGGATCCAGAAATTCACCCCTCCACTTT.

The chain carries TRBV6-5 and TRBJ2-1, with D tentatively TRBD2 (7 bases). CDR1 and CDR2 (germline): MNHEY, SVGAGI. This CDR3 contains 15 residues. V lost 4 bases, J lost 3 bases, and 13 bases lay in between. CDR3 amino acids: CASSSRGGLYNEQFF. The CDR3 bases are TGTGCCAGCAGTTCTCGCGGGGGCCTCTACAATGAGCAGTTCTTC.

This chain connects TRBV2 to TRBJ2-5, with 8 bases fitting TRBD2. V lost 1 base, J lost 5 bases, and 15 bases stayed unmatched. CDR3 length equals 18 residues. CDR1 is SNHLY, CDR2 FYNNEI, per germline. The CDR3 nucleotides read TGTGCCAGCAGTGAAGGACCTAATCCGGGACTAGATGGTGAGACCCAGTACTTC. Translation: CASSEGPNPGLDGETQYF.

The chain recombines TRBV6-5 with TRBJ2-7; no clear D. The CDR3 has 13 residues. V lost 2 bases and J 2 bases, leaving 7 bases between the germline ends. Germline CDR1 and CDR2: MNHEY and SVGAGI. CDR3 nucleotide sequence: TGTGCCAGCAGTTACCACACCACCTACGAGCAGTACTTC. It encodes CASSYHTTYEQYF.

The chain uses TRBV5-1 and TRBJ2-2; 9 bases are a match to TRBD1. The CDR3 extends over 14 amino acids. The V gene's germline CDR1 is SGHRS and CDR2 YFSETQ. V gave up 3 bases and J gave up 6 bases; unmatched junction bases: 3. The CDR3 nucleotides read TGCGCCAGCAGCTCACAGGGGGCCTCCGGGGAGCTGTTTTTT. Residues: CASSSQGASGELFF. Supplemented by reference TRBV5-1 and TRBJ2-2, the full variable domain reads KAGVTQTPRYLIKTRGQQVTLSCSPISGHRSVSWYQQTPGQGLQFLFEYFSETQRNKGNFPGRFSGRQFSNSRSEMNVSTLELGDSALYLCASSSQGASGELFFGEGSRLTVL.

This chain connects TRBV7-2 to TRBJ1-2, with TRBD1 as a possible D gene (6 bases). The ends were cut back, 5 bases at V and 8 bases at J, with 12 bases in the middle. Germline V gives CDR1 SGHTA, CDR2 FQGNSA. The CDR3 is 12 residues long. The CDR3 DNA follows: TGTGCCAGCAGCCCCCACCAGGGGGGCTACACCTTC. This encodes CASSPHQGGYTF.

This chain connects TRBV5-4 to TRBJ1-2; 8 bases are a match to TRBD1. The CDR3 consists of 16 residues. Germline lookup yields CDR1 SGHNT and CDR2 YYREEE (reference sequence). V shed 1 base and J 7 bases; nucleotides not matched to a gene: 12. CDR3 sequence: CASSLLGQGERGGYTF. The CDR3 nucleotides read TGTGCCAGCAGCTTGCTCGGACAGGGAGAAAGAGGTGGCTACACCTTC.

This clone was counted a few times. The chain is built from TRBV13 and TRBJ1-1, with 7 bases lining up with TRBD1. There are 13 residues in the CDR3. With V trimmed by 5 bases and J by 3 bases, 3 bases remained unmatched. Germline V gene sequence: CDR1 PRHDT, CDR2 FYEKMQ (reference sequence). CDR3 bases: TGTGCCAGCAGCGTAAGGGGGCACACTGAAGCTTTCTTT. It specifies CASSVRGHTEAFF.

The rearrangement links TRBV14 to TRBJ1-1, with 9 bases identical to TRBD1. This CDR3 is 16 amino acids long. J lost 5 bases, V lost 4 bases, and 11 bases had no gene match. The germline V gene encodes CDR1 SGHDN and CDR2 FVKESK. CDR3 nucleotides: TGTGCCAGCAGCCCGGGACAGGGTATTTTCGGAACTGAAGCTTTCTTT. Its translation: CASSPGQGIFGTEAFF.

This chain connects TRBV5-1 to TRBJ1-1; TRBD1 is a possible D gene (6 bases). The length of the CDR3 is 16 residues. The germline V gene has CDR1 SGHRS and CDR2 YFSETQ. V was cut by 4 bases and J by 1 base, with 17 bases left in between. The CDR3 spells CASSSYTGSANTEAFF. CDR3 DNA: TGCGCCAGCAGCAGCTACACAGGGAGCGCGAACACTGAAGCTTTCTTT.

In this sample, this clone turned up once. The chain recombines TRBV6-1 with TRBJ2-7; D gene ambiguous. Between the trimmed V and J ends, which lost 1 base and 3 bases, there was a span of 10 bases. The CDR3 totals 14 residues. CDR1 is MNHNS, CDR2 SASEGT, per germline. CDR3 nucleotide sequence: TGTGCCAGCAGTGAAGGCCCAGATATCTACGAGCAGTACTTC. This sequence encodes CASSEGPDIYEQYF.

V gene TRBV30 combines with J gene TRBJ2-5; TRBD2 matches 14 bases. V was clipped by 6 bases and J by 1 base; unmatched bases: 1. This CDR3 spans 14 amino acids. Looked up from germline, CDR1 is GTSNPN and CDR2 is SVGIG (reference sequence). The CDR3 DNA follows: TGTGCCTGCGGACTAGCGGGGGGCCAAGAGACCCAGTACTTC. Translation: CACGLAGGQETQYF.

V is TRBV5-1 and J is TRBJ2-5, with D perhaps matching TRBD1 (5 bases). The CDR3 runs 15 residues. The V gene's germline CDR1 is SGHRS and CDR2 YFSETQ. The germline V and J ends were trimmed by 0 bases and 5 bases, with 14 bases remaining between them. CDR3 sequence reads: CASSLGRGMGETQYF. CDR3 in DNA: TGCGCCAGCAGCTTGGGTAGGGGTATGGGGGAGACCCAGTACTTC.

The rearrangement links TRBV27 to TRBJ1-2, with 8 bases identical to TRBD1. The trim removed 1 base at V and 12 bases at J, leaving 13 bases unmatched. The CDR3 is 15 residues long. Germline V CDR1 and CDR2: MNHEY, SMNVEV (reference sequence). In DNA form, the CDR3 reads TGTGCCAGCAGTTTATTCGGGGGGACAGGAACTGTTGACACCTTC. Translation gives CASSLFGGTGTVDTF.